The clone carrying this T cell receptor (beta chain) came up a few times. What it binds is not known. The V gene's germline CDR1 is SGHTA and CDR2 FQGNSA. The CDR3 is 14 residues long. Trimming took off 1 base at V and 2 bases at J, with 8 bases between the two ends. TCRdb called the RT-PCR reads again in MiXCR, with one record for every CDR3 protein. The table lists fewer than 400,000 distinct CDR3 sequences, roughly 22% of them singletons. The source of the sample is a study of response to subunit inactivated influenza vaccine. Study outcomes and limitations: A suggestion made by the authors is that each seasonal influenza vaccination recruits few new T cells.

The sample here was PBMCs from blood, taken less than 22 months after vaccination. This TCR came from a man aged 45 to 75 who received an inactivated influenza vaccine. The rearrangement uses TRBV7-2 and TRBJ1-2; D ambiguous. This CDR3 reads CASSLGSGNYGYTF. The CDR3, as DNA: TGTGCCAGCAGCTTAGGATCGGGCAACTATGGCTACACCTTC.